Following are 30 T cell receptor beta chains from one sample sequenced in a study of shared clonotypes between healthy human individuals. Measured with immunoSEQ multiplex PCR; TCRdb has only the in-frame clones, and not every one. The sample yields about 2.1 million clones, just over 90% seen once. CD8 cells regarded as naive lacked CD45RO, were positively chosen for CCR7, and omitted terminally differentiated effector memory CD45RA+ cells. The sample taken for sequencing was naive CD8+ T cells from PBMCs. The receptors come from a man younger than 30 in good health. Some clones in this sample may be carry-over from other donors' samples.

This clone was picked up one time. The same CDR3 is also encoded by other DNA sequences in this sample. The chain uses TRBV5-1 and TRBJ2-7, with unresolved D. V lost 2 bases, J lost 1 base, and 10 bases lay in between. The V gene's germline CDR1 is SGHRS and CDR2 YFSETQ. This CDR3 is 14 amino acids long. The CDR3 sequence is CASSLEAGSYEQYF. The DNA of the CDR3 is TGCGCCAGCAGCTTAGAAGCCGGGTCCTACGAGCAGTACTTC.

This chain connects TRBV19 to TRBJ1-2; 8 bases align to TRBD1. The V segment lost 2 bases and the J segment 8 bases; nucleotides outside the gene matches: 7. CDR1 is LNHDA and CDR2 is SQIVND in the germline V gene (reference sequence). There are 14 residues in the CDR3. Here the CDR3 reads CASSIQMGQEGYTF. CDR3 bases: TGTGCCAGTAGTATACAAATGGGACAGGAGGGCTACACCTTC. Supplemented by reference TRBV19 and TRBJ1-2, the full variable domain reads DGGITQSPKYLFRKEGQNVTLSCEQNLNHDAMYWYRQDPGQGLRLIYYSQIVNDFQKGDIAEGYSVSREKKESFPLTVTSAQKNPTAFYLCASSIQMGQEGYTFGSGTRLTVV.

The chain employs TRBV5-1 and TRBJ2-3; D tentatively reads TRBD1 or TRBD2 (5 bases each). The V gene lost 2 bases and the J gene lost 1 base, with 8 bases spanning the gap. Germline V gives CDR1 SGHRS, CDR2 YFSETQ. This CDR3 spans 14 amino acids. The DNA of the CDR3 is TGCGCCAGCAGCTTCGGGACGGGCACAGATACGCAGTATTTT. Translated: CASSFGTGTDTQYF.

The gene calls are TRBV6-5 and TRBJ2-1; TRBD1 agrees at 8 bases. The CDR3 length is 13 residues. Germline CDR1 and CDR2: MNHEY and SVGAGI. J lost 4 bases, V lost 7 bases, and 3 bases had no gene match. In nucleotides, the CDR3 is TGTGCCAGCACCGACAGGGGTTACAATGAGCAGTTCTTC. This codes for CASTDRGYNEQFF.

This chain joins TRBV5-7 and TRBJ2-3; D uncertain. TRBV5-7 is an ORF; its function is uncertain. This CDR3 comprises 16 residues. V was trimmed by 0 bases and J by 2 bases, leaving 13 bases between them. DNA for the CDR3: TGTGCCAGCAGCTTGGGGACGCCCTGGGTCACAGATACGCAGTATTTT. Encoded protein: CASSLGTPWVTDTQYF.

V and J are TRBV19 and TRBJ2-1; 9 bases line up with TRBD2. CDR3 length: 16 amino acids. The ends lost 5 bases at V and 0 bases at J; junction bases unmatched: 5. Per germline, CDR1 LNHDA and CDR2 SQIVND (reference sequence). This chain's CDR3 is CASSGSSGSSYNEQFF. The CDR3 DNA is TGTGCCAGTAGTGGGAGTAGCGGGAGCTCCTACAATGAGCAGTTCTTC.

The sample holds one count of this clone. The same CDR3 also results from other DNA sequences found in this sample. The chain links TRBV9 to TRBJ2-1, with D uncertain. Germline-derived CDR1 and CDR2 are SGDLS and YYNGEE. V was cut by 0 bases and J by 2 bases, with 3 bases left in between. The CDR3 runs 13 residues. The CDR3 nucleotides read TGTGCCAGCAGCGTAGGAACCTACAATGAGCAGTTCTTC. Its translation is CASSVGTYNEQFF.

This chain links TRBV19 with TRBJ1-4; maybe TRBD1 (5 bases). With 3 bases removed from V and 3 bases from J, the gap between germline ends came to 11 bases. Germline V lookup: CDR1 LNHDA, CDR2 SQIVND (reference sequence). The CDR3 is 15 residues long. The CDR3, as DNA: TGTGCCAGTAGTATTTTCGGAGGGGCTAATGAAAAACTGTTTTTT. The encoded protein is CASSIFGGANEKLFF.

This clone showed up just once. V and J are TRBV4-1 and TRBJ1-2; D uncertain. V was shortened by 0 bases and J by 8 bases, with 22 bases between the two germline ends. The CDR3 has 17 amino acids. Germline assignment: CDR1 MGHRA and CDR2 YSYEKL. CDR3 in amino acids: CASSQDWTKAVIWGYTF. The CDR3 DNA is TGCGCCAGCAGCCAAGATTGGACCAAGGCGGTAATTTGGGGCTACACCTTC.

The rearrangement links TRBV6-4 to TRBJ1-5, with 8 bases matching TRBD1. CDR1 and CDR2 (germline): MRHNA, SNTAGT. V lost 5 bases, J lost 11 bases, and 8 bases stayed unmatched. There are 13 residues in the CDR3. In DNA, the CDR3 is TGTGCCAGCAGTCGGACAGGGCCTCGTACCCAGCATTTT. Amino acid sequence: CASSRTGPRTQHF.

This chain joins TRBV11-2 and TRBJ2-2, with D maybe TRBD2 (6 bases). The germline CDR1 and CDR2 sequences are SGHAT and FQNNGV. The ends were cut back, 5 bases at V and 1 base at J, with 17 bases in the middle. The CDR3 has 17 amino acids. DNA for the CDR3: TGTGCCAGCAGCCCAACTCGTCTAGCGCAGAACACCGGGGAGCTGTTTTTT. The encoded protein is CASSPTRLAQNTGELFF.

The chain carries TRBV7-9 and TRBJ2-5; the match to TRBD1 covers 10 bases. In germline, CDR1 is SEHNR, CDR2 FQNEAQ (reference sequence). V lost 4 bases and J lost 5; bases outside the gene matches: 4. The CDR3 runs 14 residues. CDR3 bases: TGTGCCAGCAGCTCCTCGACAGGGGGCGAGACCCAGTACTTC. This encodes CASSSSTGGETQYF.

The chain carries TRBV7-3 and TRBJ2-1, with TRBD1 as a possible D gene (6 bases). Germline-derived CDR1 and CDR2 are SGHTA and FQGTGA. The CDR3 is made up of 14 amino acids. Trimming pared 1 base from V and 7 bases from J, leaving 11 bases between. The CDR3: CASSLMGRGNEQFF. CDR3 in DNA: TGTGCCAGCAGCTTAATGGGCAGGGGAAATGAGCAGTTCTTC.

The CDR3 loop is CASSWTGNTEAFF. Written as DNA, the CDR3 is TGTGCCAGCAGCTGGACAGGGAACACTGAAGCTTTCTTT. The chain combines TRBV7-3 with TRBJ1-1, with TRBD1 matching over 7 bases. V shed 4 bases and J 1 base; nucleotides not matched to a gene: 0. Germline V lookup: CDR1 SGHTA, CDR2 FQGTGA. The CDR3 is 13 residues long. The whole variable domain, remainder taken from reference TRBV7-3 and TRBJ1-1, is GAGVSQTPSNKVTEKGKYVELRCDPISGHTALYWYRQSLGQGPEFLIYFQGTGAADDSGLPNDRFFAVRPEGSVSTLKIQRTERGDSAVYLCASSWTGNTEAFFGQGTRLTVV.

The CDR3 reads CATSRAGLAAMQYF. CDR3 nucleotides: TGTGCCACCAGCAGAGCGGGACTAGCCGCGATGCAGTATTTT. V usage is TRBV15 and J usage is TRBJ2-3, with 9 positions matching TRBD2. This CDR3 spans 14 amino acids. Germline V gene sequence: CDR1 LNHNV, CDR2 YYDKDF (reference sequence). V was clipped by 1 base and J by 11 bases; unmatched bases: 7.

CDR3 nucleotides: TGTGCCAGCAGCTCGATAGCGGGAGGGCCGGAGACCCAGTACTTC. As protein: CASSSIAGGPETQYF. This rearrangement joins TRBV7-9 to TRBJ2-5; 11 bases fit TRBD2. After removal of 4 bases from V and 5 bases from J, the junction contained 6 bases not matched to a gene. This CDR3 is built from 15 residues. Germline-derived CDR1 and CDR2 are SEHNR and FQNEAQ (reference sequence).

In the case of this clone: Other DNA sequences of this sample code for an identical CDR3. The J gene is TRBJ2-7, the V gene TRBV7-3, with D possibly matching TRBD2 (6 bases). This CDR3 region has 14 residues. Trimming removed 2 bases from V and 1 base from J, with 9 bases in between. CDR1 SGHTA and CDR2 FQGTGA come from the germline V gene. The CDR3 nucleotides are TGTGCCAGCAGCTTATCAGGAGGGTCCTACGAGCAGTACTTC. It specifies CASSLSGGSYEQYF.

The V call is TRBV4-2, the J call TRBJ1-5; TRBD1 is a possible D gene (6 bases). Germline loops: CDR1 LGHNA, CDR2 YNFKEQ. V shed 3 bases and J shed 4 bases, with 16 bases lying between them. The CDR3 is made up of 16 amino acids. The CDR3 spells CASSQGAPSLNQPQHF. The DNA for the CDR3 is TGTGCCAGCAGCCAGGGGGCCCCATCTTTAAATCAGCCCCAGCATTTT.

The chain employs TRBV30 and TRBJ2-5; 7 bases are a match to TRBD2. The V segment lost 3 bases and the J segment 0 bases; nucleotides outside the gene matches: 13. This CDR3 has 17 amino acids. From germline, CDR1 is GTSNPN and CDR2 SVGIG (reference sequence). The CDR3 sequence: CAWSPFRAGVNQETQYF. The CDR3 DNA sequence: TGTGCCTGGAGCCCCTTCCGGGCGGGGGTAAACCAAGAGACCCAGTACTTC.

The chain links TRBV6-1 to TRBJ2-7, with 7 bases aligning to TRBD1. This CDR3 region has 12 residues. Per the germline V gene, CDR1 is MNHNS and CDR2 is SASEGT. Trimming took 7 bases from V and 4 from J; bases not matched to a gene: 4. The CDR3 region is CASIQGMYEQYF. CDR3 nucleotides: TGTGCCAGCATACAGGGGATGTACGAGCAGTACTTC.

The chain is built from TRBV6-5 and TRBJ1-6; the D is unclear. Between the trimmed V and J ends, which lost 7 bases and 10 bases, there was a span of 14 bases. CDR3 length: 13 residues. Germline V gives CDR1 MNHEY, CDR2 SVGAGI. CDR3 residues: CASKVVGRSPLHF. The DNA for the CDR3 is TGTGCCAGCAAGGTCGTAGGGCGGTCACCCCTCCACTTT.

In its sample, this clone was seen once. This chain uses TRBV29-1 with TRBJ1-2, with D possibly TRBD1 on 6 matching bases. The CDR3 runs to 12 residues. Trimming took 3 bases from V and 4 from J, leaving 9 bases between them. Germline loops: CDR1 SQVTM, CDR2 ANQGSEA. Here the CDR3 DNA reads TGCAGCGTTGACGGGGGCCTCTATGGCTACACCTTC. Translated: CSVDGGLYGYTF.

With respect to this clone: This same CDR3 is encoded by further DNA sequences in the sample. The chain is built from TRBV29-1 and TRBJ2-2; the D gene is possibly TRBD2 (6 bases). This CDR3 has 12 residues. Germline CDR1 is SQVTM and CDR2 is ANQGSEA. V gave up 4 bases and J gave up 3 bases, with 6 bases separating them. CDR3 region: CSVGGDTGELFF. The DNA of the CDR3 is TGCAGCGTTGGGGGGGACACCGGGGAGCTGTTTTTT.

The CDR3 reads CASAESLPSETQYF. The DNA for the CDR3 is TGTGCCAGCGCGGAGAGCCTTCCCAGCGAGACCCAGTACTTC. The rearrangement uses TRBV13 and TRBJ2-5; D is undetermined. The V and J ends lost 8 bases and 5 bases respectively, with 18 bases between them. Germline CDR1 and CDR2: PRHDT and FYEKMQ (reference sequence). The CDR3 runs to 14 residues. Supplemented by reference TRBV13 and TRBJ2-5, the full variable domain reads AAGVIQSPRHLIKEKRETATLKCYPIPRHDTVYWYQQGPGQDPQFLISFYEKMQSDKGSIPDRFSAQQFSDYHSELNMSSLELGDSALYFCASAESLPSETQYFGPGTRLLVL.

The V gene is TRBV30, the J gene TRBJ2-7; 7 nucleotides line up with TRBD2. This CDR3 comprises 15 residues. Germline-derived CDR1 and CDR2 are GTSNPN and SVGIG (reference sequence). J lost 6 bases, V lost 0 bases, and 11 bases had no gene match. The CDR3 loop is CAWSVLLGGSSEQYF. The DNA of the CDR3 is TGTGCCTGGAGTGTTCTCCTGGGCGGGAGTTCCGAGCAGTACTTC.

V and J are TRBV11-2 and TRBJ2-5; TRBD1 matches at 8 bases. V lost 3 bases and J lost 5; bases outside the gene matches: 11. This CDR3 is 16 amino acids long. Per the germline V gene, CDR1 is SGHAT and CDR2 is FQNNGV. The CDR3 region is CASSFLGTGGLETQYF. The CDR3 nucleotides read TGTGCCAGCAGCTTTCTCGGGACAGGTGGATTGGAGACCCAGTACTTC.

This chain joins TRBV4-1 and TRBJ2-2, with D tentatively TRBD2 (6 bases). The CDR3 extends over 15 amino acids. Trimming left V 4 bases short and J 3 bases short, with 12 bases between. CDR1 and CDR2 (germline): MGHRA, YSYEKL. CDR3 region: CASSPITSYTGELFF. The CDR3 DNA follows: TGCGCCAGCAGCCCGATTACTAGCTACACCGGGGAGCTGTTTTTT.

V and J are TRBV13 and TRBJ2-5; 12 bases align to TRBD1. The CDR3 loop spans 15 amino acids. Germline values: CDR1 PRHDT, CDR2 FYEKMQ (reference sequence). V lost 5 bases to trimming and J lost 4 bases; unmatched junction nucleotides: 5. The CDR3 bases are TGTGCCAGCAGCGCAGGGACAGGGGGCGGAGAGACCCAGTACTTC. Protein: CASSAGTGGGETQYF.

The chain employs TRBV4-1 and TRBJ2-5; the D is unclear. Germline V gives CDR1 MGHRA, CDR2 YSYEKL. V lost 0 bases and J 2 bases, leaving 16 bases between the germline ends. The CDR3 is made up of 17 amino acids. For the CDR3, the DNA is TGCGCCAGCAGCCAAGATCGCAGGCTGGCAGGTCAAGAGACCCAGTACTTC. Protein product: CASSQDRRLAGQETQYF.

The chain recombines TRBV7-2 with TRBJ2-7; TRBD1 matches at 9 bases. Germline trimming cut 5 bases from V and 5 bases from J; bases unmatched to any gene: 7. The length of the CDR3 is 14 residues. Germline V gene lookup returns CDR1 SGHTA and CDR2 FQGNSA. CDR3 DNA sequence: TGTGCCAGCAGCCTACCGGGACAGGGAAACGAGCAGTACTTC. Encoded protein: CASSLPGQGNEQYF.